This T cell receptor (beta chain) is drawn from a study of CD8 T cells in Susac syndrome. RNA amounts of about 0.5 to 1 ug underwent reverse transcription with random hexamers. TCR beta CDR3 was amplified by immunoSEQ multiplex PCR. This amplification extended across 54 Vbeta and 13 Jbeta segments. One entry per CDR3 protein results from TCRdb running MiXCR on the immunoSEQ multiplex PCR reads. The sample comprises 130,000 to 150,000 distinct CDR3 sequences, 94% of which are singletons, and over 0.25% rests with the top ten. The length of the CDR3 is 17 residues. Trimming removed 1 base at V and 0 bases at J, with 14 bases between. Germline lookup yields CDR1 LGHDT and CDR2 YNNKEL (reference sequence). It was healthy donors who served as the controls, matched for age and sex. TEMRA cells were FACS-enriched, while CD8+ and CD4+ T cells were negatively isolated. General study findings and limits: Acknowledgment was made by the study that its TCR sequencing and HLA analysis involved a relatively small number of individuals.

This clonotype was seen a single time. Its antigen is currently unknown. Sequencing used CD8+ T cells from PBMCs. The receptor comes from a human donor in good health. This chain connects TRBV3-1 to TRBJ2-3, with a possible D match to TRBD2 (6 bases). CDR3 bases: TGTGCCAGCAGCCAAGTCCTCATCGCGGGGAGCACAGATACGCAGTATTTT. It yields the protein CASSQVLIAGSTDTQYF.